The clone carrying this TCR beta chain was observed a few times. The target antigen is unknown. The data originate from a study of relationships among human T cell subsets. Study-level findings and limits: Regulatory and Th2 subsets had few clones over 100 reads, unlike CD8+ cytotoxic cells. A CD4+CD8+ double-positive population could not be excluded by bead sorting.

After CD4+CD56+ natural killer T cells were removed, anti-CD294 beads selected CD4+CD25-CD294+ Th2 cells. Magnetic beads coated with subset-specific antibodies isolated the T cell subsets. There are 12 residues in the CDR3. Trimming shortened V by 6 bases and J by 0 bases, and 6 bases separated the two germline ends. Germline CDR1 reads ENHRY; CDR2 reads SYGVKD. From mRNA, alpha and beta CDR3 regions were amplified using semiquantitative ARM-PCR. ARM-PCR used tagged nested gene-specific primers, then communal superprimers for exponential amplification. TCRdb recomputed calls from the multiplex PCR reads with MiXCR, one row per CDR3 protein. This sample yields thousands of distinct CDR3 sequences, of which about 53% are seen a single time; 2.5% to 3.5% belongs to the top ten.

Sequenced material: CD4+ Th2 cells sorted from blood. This clonotype was obtained from a man aged 40-49 years in good health. This chain uses TRBV10-3 with TRBJ2-7; no firm D call. CDR3 DNA sequence: TGTGCCATCAGGGACCGCTCCTACGAGCAGTACTTC. The encoded protein is CAIRDRSYEQYF.